This T cell receptor beta chain is from a study of blood T cell repertoires in COVID-19. The method was immunoSEQ multiplex PCR; TCRdb's version includes in-frame clones alone and lacks a portion of them. The table lists 200,000 or so clones, roughly 80% of them singletons. Trimming stripped 7 bases from V and 1 base from J, with 10 bases between. This CDR3 is built from 14 residues. CDR1 and CDR2 (germline): MNHNY, SVGAGI (reference sequence). The source material was peripheral blood. The chain employs TRBV6-6 and TRBJ2-2; D not resolved. The clonotype originates from a woman older than 75 with COVID-19, enrolled during active disease. The CDR3 bases are TGTGCCAGCATTACTTTTATGAACACCGGGGAGCTGTTTTTT. This codes for CASITFMNTGELFF.